Below, one T cell receptor beta chain is given with its context. The sample belongs to a study of control samples from healthy donors and cancer patients. Only in-frame clones appear in the TCRdb table, and some are missing; sequencing was by immunoSEQ multiplex PCR. The top ten clones hold about 1.2% of a sample with under 65,000 clones, 90% of them seen once. CDR3 length: 17 amino acids. V lost 3 bases to trimming and J lost 8 bases; unmatched junction nucleotides: 15. Germline CDR1 reads SNHLY; CDR2 reads FYNNEI. Sequenced input: PBMCs. This receptor was taken from a woman aged 45-65 years with colorectal cancer. The chain links TRBV2 to TRBJ1-2, with 10 bases lining up with TRBD1. CDR3 region: CASSDSWDRGVVGGYTF. The CDR3 region has the DNA TGTGCCAGCAGTGACAGTTGGGACAGGGGTGTTGTTGGGGGCTACACCTTC.